Reported below is one TCR beta chain. This entry is derived from a study of blood T cell repertoires in COVID-19. Whole-study context: Collection of acute and convalescent COVID-19 samples took place in the United States, Italy and Spain. PBMCs, B-cell-depleted T cells, or T cells were the source of the cDNA or gDNA that made up the material.

The germline V gene encodes CDR1 LNHDA and CDR2 SQIVND (reference sequence). V was pared by 3 bases and J by 3 bases, with 11 bases between. CDR3 length: 14 residues. Authors' methods: It was from reference gene primer amplification that nucleated cell counts were estimated. Sequencing was performed with immunoSEQ multiplex PCR; in TCRdb, only in-frame clones are kept and a portion is missing. That table gives V, J and clone size, and the DNA gave D and trimming. The sample lists roughly 230,000 clones; around 88% were seen once. The gene calls are TRBV19 and TRBJ1-1; D is undetermined. Sequences were obtained from peripheral blood. The sequence derives from a man between 40 and 49 years old with active or convalescent COVID-19. The DNA of the CDR3 is TGTGCCAGTAGTATGGCAGCTCAGGACACTGAAGCTTTCTTT. Translating gives CASSMAAQDTEAFF.